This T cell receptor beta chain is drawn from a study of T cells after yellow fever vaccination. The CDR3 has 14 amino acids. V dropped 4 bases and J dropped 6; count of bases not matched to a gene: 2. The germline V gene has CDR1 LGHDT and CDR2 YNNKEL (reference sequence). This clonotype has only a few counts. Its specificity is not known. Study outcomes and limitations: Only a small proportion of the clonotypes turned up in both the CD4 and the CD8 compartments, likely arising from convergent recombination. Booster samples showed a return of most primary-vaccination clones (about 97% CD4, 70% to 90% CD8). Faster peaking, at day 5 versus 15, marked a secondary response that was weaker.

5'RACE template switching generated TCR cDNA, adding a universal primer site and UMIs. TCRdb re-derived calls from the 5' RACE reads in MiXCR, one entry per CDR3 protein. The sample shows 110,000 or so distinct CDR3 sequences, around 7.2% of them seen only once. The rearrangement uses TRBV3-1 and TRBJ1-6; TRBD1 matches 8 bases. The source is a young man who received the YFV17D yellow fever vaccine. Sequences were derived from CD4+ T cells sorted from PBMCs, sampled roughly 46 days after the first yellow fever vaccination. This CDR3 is CASSLRGPNSPLHF. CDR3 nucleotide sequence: TGTGCCAGCAGCCTCAGGGGGCCTAATTCACCCCTCCACTTT. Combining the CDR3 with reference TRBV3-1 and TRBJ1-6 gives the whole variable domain DTAVSQTPKYLVTQMGNDKSIKCEQNLGHDTMYWYKQDSKKFLKIMFSYNNKELIINETVPNRFSPKSPDKAHLNLHINSLELGDSAVYFCASSLRGPNSPLHFGNGTRLTVT.